This entry lists 27 T cell receptor beta chains sequenced from one sample in a study of blood T cell repertoires in COVID-19. Assay: immunoSEQ multiplex PCR; the TCRdb copy retains only in-frame clones and omits some. This repertoire shows roughly 130,000 clones, about 80% found once; its top ten account for around 17%. Material for sequencing was peripheral blood. These receptors were collected from a woman between 45 and 65 years old with acute or convalescent COVID-19.

This chain links TRBV7-9 with TRBJ1-5, with TRBD1 matching over 11 bases. The V gene's germline CDR1 is SEHNR and CDR2 FQNEAQ (reference sequence). The CDR3 is made up of 16 amino acids. V trimming: 3 bases; J trimming: 4 bases; junction bases outside the gene matches: 5. Here the CDR3 DNA reads TGTGCCAGCAGCTTTCGGACAGGGGGCTGGAATCAGCCCCAGCATTTT. This encodes CASSFRTGGWNQPQHF.

A word on this clone: The junction does not match germline at one end; this may be a read error. J is TRBJ1-5 and V is TRBV10-1; no clear D gene. CDR1 WNHNN and CDR2 SYGVQD come from the germline V gene (reference sequence). CDR3 size: 14 residues. In DNA, the CDR3 is TGCGCCAGCAGTGAGTCCGGAGATAATCGGCCCCAGCATTTT. Translated, it gives CASSESGDNRPQHF.

The rearrangement uses TRBV5-5 and TRBJ2-2; D remains ambiguous. Trimming removed 0 bases at V and 0 bases at J, with 6 bases between. CDR1 SGHKS and CDR2 YYEKEE come from the germline V gene (reference sequence). The CDR3 totals 15 residues. The CDR3 spells CASSLGHSNTGELFF. The CDR3 DNA reads TGTGCCAGCAGCTTGGGACACTCGAACACCGGGGAGCTGTTTTTT.

The rearrangement links TRBV18 to TRBJ2-1; TRBD1 matches 11 bases. J gave up 0 bases and V 3 bases, and 4 bases lay outside the gene matches. From germline, CDR1 is KGHSH and CDR2 LQKENI. The CDR3 is 17 residues long. In nucleotides, the CDR3 is TGTGCCAGCTCACCCGGACAGGGGGCTTCCTCCTACAATGAGCAGTTCTTC. It encodes CASSPGQGASSYNEQFF.

J is TRBJ1-3 and V is TRBV6-1; no clear D gene. Germline CDR1 and CDR2: MNHNS and SASEGT. The CDR3 contains 17 residues. V lost 4 bases and J lost 3, with 19 bases in between. In DNA form, the CDR3 reads TGTGCCAGCAGTGCCTCGGACTCCGGACGGTTTGGAAACACCATATATTTT. It encodes CASSASDSGRFGNTIYF.

The CDR3 coding sequence is TGTGCCACCGGACAGGGGGCAGGTGGGGCCAACGTCCTGACTTTC. This sequence encodes CATGQGAGGANVLTF. This chain links TRBV24-1 with TRBJ2-6; 11 bases are shared with TRBD1. With 9 bases clipped from V and 3 bases from J, the junction kept 3 bases outside the gene matches. The germline V gene encodes CDR1 KGHDR and CDR2 SFDVKD. The CDR3 is made up of 15 amino acids.

The chain links TRBV6-5 to TRBJ2-7; D may be TRBD1 (5 bases). The CDR3 has 14 amino acids. Trimming cost V 0 bases and J 2 bases, with 8 bases left between them. CDR1 and CDR2 from the germline V gene are MNHEY and SVGAGI. CDR3 residues: CASSYSVGAYEQYF. The DNA of the CDR3 is TGTGCCAGCAGTTACTCGGTAGGGGCCTACGAGCAGTACTTC.

The V call is TRBV6-1, the J call TRBJ2-2; 10 bases match TRBD2. Germline-derived CDR1 and CDR2 are MNHNS and SASEGT. J gave up 6 bases and V 2 bases, and 3 bases lay outside the gene matches. There are 15 residues in the CDR3. DNA for the CDR3: TGTGCCAGCAGTGAAAGCGGGGGGGCCGCCGGGGAGCTGTTTTTT. Its protein is CASSESGGAAGELFF.

The CDR3: CASSHRPPGGGRGTTNEKLFF. Written as DNA, the CDR3 is TGTGCCAGCAGCCATCGACCGCCTGGGGGCGGGAGGGGAACAACTAATGAAAAACTGTTTTTT. The chain joins TRBV27 to TRBJ1-4, with a tentative D call TRBD1 (6 bases). Per the germline V gene, CDR1 is MNHEY and CDR2 is SMNVEV (reference sequence). The CDR3 loop spans 21 amino acids. Trimming pared 6 bases from V and 0 bases from J, leaving 29 bases between.

The chain has TRBV6-1 and TRBJ1-1; D possibly corresponds to TRBD1 (5 bases). The germline CDR1 and CDR2 sequences are MNHNS and SASEGT. Trimming took off 0 bases at V and 5 bases at J, with 19 bases between the two ends. The CDR3 is made up of 17 amino acids. The CDR3 DNA follows: TGTGCCAGCAGTGAAGCGCATTATTCAGGGTTGTGGACTGAAGCTTTCTTT. Amino acid sequence: CASSEAHYSGLWTEAFF.

The chain carries TRBV7-8 and TRBJ1-2; 8 bases agree with TRBD1. V trimming: 0 bases; J trimming: 1 base; junction bases outside the gene matches: 10. The CDR3 contains 18 residues. Germline V lookup: CDR1 SGHVS, CDR2 FQNEAQ. The CDR3: CASSLARAGGAVNYGYTF. In nucleotides, the CDR3 is TGTGCCAGCAGCTTAGCGCGGGCAGGGGGCGCGGTTAACTATGGCTACACCTTC. The complete variable domain, with remaining parts taken from reference TRBV7-8 and TRBJ1-2, reads GAGVSQSPRYKVAKRGQDVALRCDPISGHVSLFWYQQALGQGPEFLTYFQNEAQLDKSGLPSDRFFAERPEGSVSTLKIQRTQQEDSAVYLCASSLARAGGAVNYGYTFGSGTRLTVV.

The CDR3 bases are TGTGCCAGCAGCTTGGGAAAGACAGGGAATGAAAAACTGTTTTTT. Encoded protein: CASSLGKTGNEKLFF. J is TRBJ1-4 and V is TRBV5-8; 7 positions match TRBD1. The CDR3 covers 15 residues. Germline V CDR1 and CDR2: SGHTS, YDEGEE. The V and J ends lost 0 bases and 5 bases, in that order; junction bases with no gene match: 4.

This chain links TRBV6-2 or TRBV6-3 with TRBJ1-5; no clear D. The CDR3 totals 14 residues. CDR1 is MNHEY and CDR2 is SVGEGT in the germline V gene. Trimming took off 4 bases at V and 0 bases at J, with 7 bases between the two ends. CDR3 protein: CASSWSGSNQPQHF. CDR3 nucleotide sequence: TGTGCCAGCAGTTGGTCGGGTAGCAATCAGCCCCAGCATTTT.

V and J are TRBV5-1 and TRBJ1-4; TRBD1 might be the D (6 bases). V lost 0 bases to trimming and J lost 8 bases, with 11 bases between them. The CDR3 totals 14 residues. Germline-derived CDR1 and CDR2 are SGHRS and YFSETQ. The CDR3, as DNA: TGCGCCAGCAGCTTGGGGGGGCTAGGGGAAAAACTGTTTTTT. Amino acids: CASSLGGLGEKLFF.

This chain connects TRBV6-6 to TRBJ2-2; perhaps TRBD1 as D (5 bases). Per germline, CDR1 MNHNY and CDR2 SVGAGI (reference sequence). The V end lost 6 bases, the J end lost 5 bases, and 28 bases lay between the germline ends. The CDR3 contains 19 residues. This chain's CDR3 is CASSYGFFMTDSRTGELFF. In DNA form, the CDR3 reads TGTGCCAGCAGCTATGGATTCTTCATGACAGACTCAAGGACCGGGGAGCTGTTTTTT.

This chain uses TRBV14 with TRBJ1-4, with D unclear. Germline V gene sequence: CDR1 SGHDN, CDR2 FVKESK. The CDR3 runs 15 residues. Trimming left V 1 base short and J 7 bases short, with 13 bases between. Here the CDR3 reads CASSQGEERIEKLFF. DNA for the CDR3: TGTGCCAGCAGCCAAGGGGAGGAGAGGATTGAAAAACTGTTTTTT.

The CDR3 region has the DNA TGTGCCAGTAGTACCGGGAGTGGAAACACCATATATTTT. It is translated as CASSTGSGNTIYF. The chain uses TRBV19 and TRBJ1-3, with D uncertain. The CDR3 has 13 amino acids. V lost 4 bases and J lost 3, with 7 bases in between. Germline CDR1 reads LNHDA; CDR2 reads SQIVND (reference sequence).

This clone was seen only a few times. The chain links TRBV6-5 to TRBJ2-1; the D gene is possibly TRBD1 (6 bases). CDR1 MNHEY and CDR2 SVGAGI come from the germline V gene. This CDR3 is 15 amino acids long. V lost 4 bases to trimming and J lost 2 bases, with 12 bases between them. The CDR3 spells CASSLVRGTYNEQFF. The CDR3 DNA sequence: TGTGCCAGCAGTTTAGTCAGGGGAACCTACAATGAGCAGTTCTTC.

The chain uses TRBV7-9 and TRBJ1-1, with TRBD1 matching over 7 bases. The CDR3 is 16 residues long. CDR1 is SEHNR, CDR2 FQNEAQ, per germline (reference sequence). V dropped 0 bases and J dropped 4; count of bases not matched to a gene: 8. CDR3 in amino acids: CASSLADFQGGTEAFF. The CDR3, as DNA: TGTGCCAGCAGCTTAGCGGATTTTCAGGGGGGCACTGAAGCTTTCTTT.

This clone was detected only a few times. This CDR3 reads CASSSISPSSGANVLTF. The CDR3 DNA reads TGTGCCAGCAGCTCTATTAGTCCTAGCTCTGGGGCCAACGTCCTGACTTTC. The J gene is TRBJ2-6, the V gene TRBV14; unclear D gene. Per the germline V gene, CDR1 is SGHDN and CDR2 is FVKESK. Trimming removed 5 bases at V and 0 bases at J, with 14 bases between. The CDR3 loop spans 17 amino acids.

This chain uses TRBV11-3 with TRBJ2-2; 7 bases are shared with TRBD1. The CDR3 is 14 residues long. J gave up 4 bases and V 3 bases, and 2 bases lay outside the gene matches. CDR1 and CDR2 from the germline V gene are SGHNT and YENEEA. CDR3 in DNA: TGTGCCAGCAGCTTCTCAGGGGGCACCGGGGAGCTGTTTTTT. Amino acids: CASSFSGGTGELFF.

V and J are TRBV6-5 and TRBJ1-5, with a tentative D call TRBD1 (5 bases). Looked up from germline, CDR1 is MNHEY and CDR2 is SVGAGI. The CDR3 consists of 13 residues. Between the trimmed V and J ends, which lost 2 bases and 6 bases, there was a span of 8 bases. The CDR3 region has the DNA TGTGCCAGCAGTTACGCCCAGGGTCAGCCCCAGCATTTT. It translates to CASSYAQGQPQHF.

The chain recombines TRBV21-1 with TRBJ1-2; the D segment call TRBD1 is taken from the table without a DNA check. TRBV21-1 is flagged as a pseudogene. The CDR3 extends over 17 amino acids. As DNA, the CDR3 is TGTGCCAGCAGCAAACGGCGCGGGACAGGGGGCAGGAGGTGCTACACCTTC. Translating gives CASSKRRGTGGRRCYTF.

The chain joins TRBV18 to TRBJ1-1; the D is unclear. V shed 6 bases and J shed 1 base, with 9 bases lying between them. Per germline, CDR1 KGHSH and CDR2 LQKENI. The CDR3 runs to 13 residues. The CDR3 reads CASSEGANTEAFF. The CDR3, as DNA: TGTGCCAGCTCGGAGGGAGCGAACACTGAAGCTTTCTTT.

The gene calls are TRBV7-2 and TRBJ2-1; 7 positions agree with TRBD2. V shed 2 bases and J 7 bases; nucleotides not matched to a gene: 8. This CDR3 has 15 amino acids. Germline V lookup: CDR1 SGHTA, CDR2 FQGNSA. CDR3: CASSLQAGGVNEQFF. The DNA of the CDR3 is TGTGCCAGCAGCTTACAGGCTGGGGGGGTTAATGAGCAGTTCTTC.

The rearrangement uses TRBV14 and TRBJ1-2, with D maybe TRBD1 (6 bases). The CDR3 consists of 16 residues. V was pared by 2 bases and J by 0 bases, with 13 bases between. Germline V gene lookup returns CDR1 SGHDN and CDR2 FVKESK. This CDR3 is CASSQQGTTSNYGYTF. The CDR3 DNA reads TGTGCCAGCAGCCAACAAGGGACAACCTCTAACTATGGCTACACCTTC. Full variable domain (remainder filled in from reference TRBV14 and TRBJ1-2): EAGVTQFPSHSVIEKGQTVTLRCDPISGHDNLYWYRRVMGKEIKFLLHFVKESKQDESGMPNNRFLAERTGGTYSTLKVQPAELEDSGVYFCASSQQGTTSNYGYTFGSGTRLTVV.

This chain connects TRBV6-1 to TRBJ1-1; the D is unclear. The CDR3 is made up of 13 amino acids. V dropped 2 bases and J dropped 7 bases, with 11 bases sitting between them. Germline V gene data show CDR1 as MNHNS and CDR2 as SASEGT. CDR3 coding DNA: TGTGCCAGCAGTGAAATGTCGTCAGGTGAAGCTTTCTTT. Translating it yields CASSEMSSGEAFF.